A single sample is the source of the 5 T cell receptor beta chains below, sequenced in a study of identical twins. TCRdb re-analysed the 5' RACE reads in MiXCR, keeping a single row per CDR3 protein. The sample yields about 1.7 million distinct CDR3 sequences, around a third seen once. The sample consisted of cord blood. The source of these receptors is a newborn girl in good health.

The table lists this clonotype with a few counts. A junction boundary mismatches the germline segment, possibly from a read error. The chain links TRBV20-1 to TRBJ2-7; 7 bases match TRBD2. The CDR3 covers 13 residues. Germline loops: CDR1 DFQATT, CDR2 SNEGSKA (reference sequence). For the CDR3, the DNA is TGCGGTGCATTAGCGGGTCACTCCTACGAGCAGTACTTC. Its protein product is CGALAGHSYEQYF.

This rearrangement joins TRBV7-7 to TRBJ2-3; 15 bases are a match to TRBD2. Germline V CDR1 and CDR2: SSHAT, FNYEAQ (reference sequence). The CDR3 has 17 residues. J lost 5 bases, V lost 5 bases, and 8 bases had no gene match. For the CDR3, the DNA is TGTGCCAGCAGCAGGGGACTAGCGGGGGGTATCATAGATACGCAGTATTTT. This codes for CASSRGLAGGIIDTQYF.

The table lists this clonotype with a few counts. This chain connects TRBV5-1 to TRBJ2-1; perhaps TRBD2 as D (5 bases). Germline V gene data show CDR1 as SGHRS and CDR2 as YFSETQ. V was clipped by 4 bases and J by 4 bases, with 12 bases between them. This CDR3 region has 14 residues. The CDR3 is CASSPWTAYNEQFF. For the CDR3, the DNA is TGCGCCAGCAGCCCCTGGACTGCGTACAATGAGCAGTTCTTC.

This clonotype has a handful of counts. V gene TRBV6-1 combines with J gene TRBJ1-2; possible D gene TRBD1, 5 bases. Deletions cut 0 bases from V and 4 bases from J, with 9 bases between. The CDR3 covers 14 residues. Germline V gives CDR1 MNHNS, CDR2 SASEGT. CDR3 in DNA: TGTGCCAGCAGTGAAGCAGGGGTGCGCTATGGCTACACCTTC. The encoded protein is CASSEAGVRYGYTF.

This clonotype was counted only a few times. The chain links TRBV27 to TRBJ2-1; TRBD1 is a possible D gene (6 bases). The CDR3 spans 13 residues. Trimming pared 4 bases from V and 12 bases from J, leaving 16 bases between. Germline-derived CDR1 and CDR2 are MNHEY and SMNVEV (reference sequence). CDR3 amino acids: CASSSSSSRGQFF. The CDR3 nucleotides are TGTGCCAGCAGTTCCAGTAGTAGCAGGGGGCAGTTCTTC.